This entry lists 24 T cell receptor beta chains sequenced from one sample in a study of blood T cell repertoires in COVID-19. Clones were read by immunoSEQ multiplex PCR, and TCRdb kept only the in-frame ones, dropping some. The table shows about 94,000 clones, with over 70% occurring only once. The specimen was peripheral blood. Every receptor here comes from a human donor in a cohort sampled during active COVID-19.

The chain has TRBV11-2 and TRBJ2-3; 15 bases line up with TRBD2. With V trimmed by 6 bases and J by 2 bases, 6 bases remained unmatched. Germline CDR1 SGHAT, CDR2 FQNNGV. The CDR3 is 17 amino acids. Here the CDR3 reads CASRRTSGRAFTDTQYF. The CDR3 DNA follows: TGTGCCAGCAGAAGGACTAGCGGGAGGGCGTTCACAGATACGCAGTATTTT.

The genes are TRBV7-9 and TRBJ2-7; TRBD2 might be the D (6 bases). CDR1 and CDR2 (germline): SEHNR, FQNEAQ (reference sequence). With 4 bases removed from V and 2 bases from J, the gap between germline ends came to 15 bases. The CDR3 has 15 amino acids. DNA for the CDR3: TGTGCCAGCAGCTCCCTCGGGGGTACAACCTACGAGCAGTACTTC. Translating it yields CASSSLGGTTYEQYF.

The V gene is TRBV7-9, the J gene TRBJ1-4, with TRBD1 matching over 10 bases. Unmatched junction bases numbered 3, after V lost 5 bases and J lost 6 bases. The V gene's germline CDR1 is SEHNR and CDR2 FQNEAQ (reference sequence). The length of the CDR3 is 14 residues. CDR3 protein: CASSQGTGDEKLFF. CDR3 DNA: TGTGCCAGCAGCCAAGGGACAGGGGATGAAAAACTGTTTTTT.

The rearrangement links TRBV6-5 to TRBJ1-1, with D hard to call. This CDR3 contains 11 residues. V lost 4 bases to trimming and J lost 7 bases, with 7 bases between them. Per the germline V gene, CDR1 is MNHEY and CDR2 is SVGAGI. This CDR3 reads CASSSRGEAFF. The CDR3 nucleotides are TGTGCCAGCAGTTCTCGGGGTGAAGCTTTCTTT.

This chain connects TRBV18 to TRBJ1-2; no clear D. The germline gives CDR1 KGHSH, CDR2 LQKENI. V lost 3 bases and J lost 3, with 11 bases in between. There are 14 residues in the CDR3. Here the CDR3 DNA reads TGTGCCAGCTCACCCATCTCGAGGGACTATGGCTACACCTTC. Residues: CASSPISRDYGYTF.

The V call is TRBV30, the J call TRBJ1-2; 9 bases match TRBD1. V trimming: 5 bases; J trimming: 6 bases; junction bases outside the gene matches: 1. The CDR3 spans 11 residues. The V gene's germline CDR1 is GTSNPN and CDR2 SVGIG (reference sequence). The CDR3 DNA reads as TGTGCCTGGGACAGGGGGGATGGCTACACCTTC. This translates into CAWDRGDGYTF. Based on the CDR3 plus reference TRBV30 and TRBJ1-2, the full variable domain is SQTIHQWPATLVQPVGSPLSLECTVEGTSNPNLYWYRQAAGRGLQLLFYSVGIGQISSEVPQNLSASRPQDRQFILSSKKLLLSDSGFYLCAWDRGDGYTFGSGTRLTVV.

The V and J genes are TRBV7-8 and TRBJ1-4; TRBD1 matches 7 bases. There are 16 residues in the CDR3. Unmatched junction bases numbered 8, after V lost 5 bases and J lost 2 bases. Germline V gene sequence: CDR1 SGHVS, CDR2 FQNEAQ. CDR3 bases: TGTGCCAGCAGCCCCCAAAACAGGGGTACTAATGAAAAACTGTTTTTT. This encodes CASSPQNRGTNEKLFF.

The chain recombines TRBV11-1 with TRBJ1-2; TRBD1 matches at 7 bases. The CDR3 contains 15 residues. Germline V gene sequence: CDR1 SGHAT, CDR2 FQDESV (reference sequence). J was trimmed by 0 bases and V by 5 bases; bases with no gene match: 6. The CDR3 sequence is CASSADRVANYGYTF. DNA for the CDR3: TGTGCCAGCAGCGCCGACAGGGTTGCTAACTATGGCTACACCTTC.

The V gene is TRBV18, the J gene TRBJ2-7; the D is unclear. CDR1 and CDR2 (germline): KGHSH, LQKENI. The CDR3 has 17 residues. Trimming took 1 base from V and 4 from J, leaving 20 bases between them. CDR3 protein: CASSPQASRHEGYEQYF. CDR3 bases: TGTGCCAGCTCACCACAAGCGAGTCGGCACGAAGGATACGAGCAGTACTTC.

V gene TRBV7-9 combines with J gene TRBJ2-7, with D perhaps TRBD1 (6 bases). The CDR3 has 14 amino acids. Germline CDR1 is SEHNR and CDR2 is FQNEAQ (reference sequence). V shed 5 bases and J shed 5 bases, with 16 bases lying between them. The CDR3 DNA is TGTGCCAGCAGCCAGCCACAGGGTCCCAACGAGCAGTACTTC. It codes for CASSQPQGPNEQYF.

The rearrangement links TRBV20-1 to TRBJ2-7; 8 bases align to TRBD1. There are 11 residues in the CDR3. Trimming removed 3 bases from V and 12 bases from J; junction bases left unmatched: 7. The germline V gene has CDR1 DFQATT and CDR2 SNEGSKA (reference sequence). CDR3 nucleotides: TGCAGTGCTAGGCCGGACAGGGAGGTGTACTTC. This sequence encodes CSARPDREVYF.

This chain joins TRBV6-1 and TRBJ1-5; D might be TRBD1 (6 bases). Trimming removed 4 bases at V and 0 bases at J, with 13 bases between. CDR1 and CDR2 from the germline V gene are MNHNS and SASEGT. This CDR3 spans 16 amino acids. This CDR3 reads CASSVGQGYSNQPQHF. DNA for the CDR3: TGTGCCAGCAGTGTGGGGCAGGGGTATAGCAATCAGCCCCAGCATTTT.

This chain links TRBV19 with TRBJ1-1; no clear D. This CDR3 has 13 residues. Germline V gives CDR1 LNHDA, CDR2 SQIVND (reference sequence). V dropped 5 bases and J dropped 3 bases, with 10 bases sitting between them. The CDR3 loop is CASSVVVDTEAFF. CDR3 sequence (DNA): TGTGCCAGTAGTGTGGTAGTGGACACTGAAGCTTTCTTT.

The chain joins TRBV28 to TRBJ1-5, with TRBD1 matching 9 bases. There are 14 residues in the CDR3. J was trimmed by 6 bases and V by 7 bases; bases with no gene match: 7. Germline V gene lookup returns CDR1 MDHEN and CDR2 SYDVKM. CDR3 loop: CASIERTGAQPQHF. CDR3 coding DNA: TGTGCCAGCATCGAAAGGACAGGGGCTCAGCCCCAGCATTTT.

This sequence joins TRBV28 and TRBJ2-5; 10 bases fit TRBD1. The CDR3 runs to 16 residues. J lost 1 base, V lost 3 bases, and 5 bases had no gene match. Germline CDR1 is MDHEN and CDR2 is SYDVKM. This CDR3 is CASSFGTGVSQETQYF. CDR3 DNA: TGTGCCAGCAGTTTTGGGACAGGGGTCTCCCAAGAGACCCAGTACTTC.

The V call is TRBV6-5, the J call TRBJ1-1, with D possibly matching TRBD1 (5 bases). The CDR3 consists of 12 residues. V was shortened by 10 bases and J by 2 bases, with 11 bases between the two germline ends. Per the germline V gene, CDR1 is MNHEY and CDR2 is SVGAGI. CDR3 sequence: CANTDSNTEAFF. The CDR3 nucleotides are TGTGCCAACACCGACAGCAACACTGAAGCTTTCTTT.

The rearrangement joins TRBV15 to TRBJ1-3, with a weak D call TRBD1 (6 bases). Trimming shortened V by 0 bases and J by 8 bases, and 8 bases separated the two germline ends. The length of the CDR3 is 13 residues. Germline CDR1 reads LNHNV; CDR2 reads YYDKDF (reference sequence). CDR3 coding DNA: TGTGCCACCAGCAGAGACAGGGGAGACACCATATATTTT. Translating it yields CATSRDRGDTIYF.

The sample holds one count of this clone. The J gene is TRBJ1-6, the V gene TRBV6-1, with 10 bases aligning to TRBD1. Germline CDR1 MNHNS, CDR2 SASEGT. V lost 4 bases, J lost 5 bases, and 5 bases stayed unmatched. The CDR3 totals 16 residues. The CDR3 DNA reads TGTGCCAGCAGTGTCCGGGACAGGGGAAATAATTCACCCCTCCACTTT. Amino acid sequence: CASSVRDRGNNSPLHF.

The genes are TRBV5-1 and TRBJ2-7, with 8 bases identical to TRBD1. Germline V gene lookup returns CDR1 SGHRS and CDR2 YFSETQ. The CDR3 is made up of 15 amino acids. The J segment lost 6 bases and the V segment lost 4 bases, leaving 12 bases of the junction unmatched. Written as DNA, the CDR3 is TGCGCCAGCAGCCCGGGGCCGGGACAGGCTGCCGAGCAGTACTTC. This sequence encodes CASSPGPGQAAEQYF.

The genes are TRBV10-1 and TRBJ1-2, with 10 bases fitting TRBD1. With V trimmed by 7 bases and J by 4 bases, 18 bases remained unmatched. This CDR3 has 18 residues. Germline assignment: CDR1 WNHNN and CDR2 SYGVQD (reference sequence). CDR3 sequence reads: CASTMRPGQGTLGYGYTF. The CDR3 nucleotides are TGCGCCAGCACCATGAGACCGGGACAGGGGACCTTGGGCTATGGCTACACCTTC.

The J gene is TRBJ1-1, the V gene TRBV2; D gene unclear. The ends were cut back, 11 bases at V and 3 bases at J, with 10 bases in the middle. The CDR3 is 11 residues long. Germline V gives CDR1 SNHLY, CDR2 FYNNEI. CDR3 DNA sequence: TGTGCCCGTTCTTATTACACTGAAGCTTTCTTT. The encoded protein is CARSYYTEAFF.

The rearrangement uses TRBV18 and TRBJ2-7; TRBD1 matches at 10 bases. Germline V gene lookup returns CDR1 KGHSH and CDR2 LQKENI. V was pared by 2 bases and J by 6 bases, with 4 bases of the junction left unmatched. The CDR3 has 14 amino acids. CDR3 region: CASSPGTGESEQYF. The CDR3 region has the DNA TGTGCCAGCTCACCAGGGACAGGGGAAAGCGAGCAGTACTTC.

The CDR3 nucleotides read TGTGCCAGCAGTGATTTTTCCGGACAGGGTCCCGCCGGGGAGCTGTTTTTT. It encodes CASSDFSGQGPAGELFF. The chain links TRBV6-4 to TRBJ2-2; 8 bases are shared with TRBD1. CDR3 length: 17 residues. V shed 3 bases, J shed 6 bases, and the junction held 12 bases outside the gene matches. Germline CDR1 is MRHNA and CDR2 is SNTAGT.

The gene calls are TRBV5-1 and TRBJ1-1; 9 nucleotides match TRBD1. CDR1 and CDR2 from the germline V gene are SGHRS and YFSETQ. The CDR3 runs 15 residues. Germline trimming cut 6 bases from V and 4 bases from J; bases unmatched to any gene: 10. The DNA for the CDR3 is TGCGCCAGCAACCCGGGACAGGGAGGGAGCACTGAAGCTTTCTTT. It yields the protein CASNPGQGGSTEAFF.